This record concerns one T cell receptor (beta chain) sequence. What it recognizes is unknown. Germline V lookup: CDR1 MNHNY, CDR2 SVGAGI (reference sequence). The CDR3 runs 13 residues. The donors, aged 6 to 90, were healthy Caucasians from Russia. Isolation per sample recovered at least 7 million PBMCs. Total RNA, at least 6 micrograms per sample, came from PBMCs. With a J-beta primer mix and a sample-barcoded 5' primer, a second PCR ran 7 to 11 cycles. A single record per CDR3 protein comes from TCRdb applying MiXCR to the 5' RACE reads. The data show 850,000 to 1,000,000 distinct CDR3 sequences, 51% seen once. This entry belongs to a study of blood T cells in healthy people across ages. Study-wide points: With age, beta diversity per million T cells declined roughly linearly, significantly by about 40.

The V and J genes are TRBV6-6 and TRBJ2-1; D unresolved. The end of the DNA fits TRBJ2-7 better, so the J call may be wrong. Sample: blood. The TCR originated in a woman aged 55-75 years in good health. The CDR3 here is CASSFAVANEQYF. The CDR3 coding sequence is TGTGCCAGCAGTTTCGCGGTAGCCAATGAGCAGTACTTC.